This T cell receptor (beta chain) was sequenced for a study of cytomegalovirus exposure and HLA in healthy donors. About the research overall: Earlier work reported 95 million to 130 million unique TCR beta sequences from 150 million to 200 million T cells.

Notes on this clone: Its antigen is as yet unknown. The junction and the germline gene differ at one end; a read error may be behind it.

The CDR3 length is 14 residues. Germline CDR1 SEHNR, CDR2 FQNEAQ (reference sequence). Study-wide points: The investigators catalogued 150 to 200 TCR beta chains as cytomegalovirus-associated. Several of the most significant clusters appeared linked to common viral pathogens, based on a later analysis.

The PCR contained 60 Vbeta and 13 Jbeta primers. Assay: immunoSEQ multiplex PCR; the TCRdb copy retains only in-frame clones and omits some. The data show approximately 120,000 clones, about 80% seen once. Sequencing input: PBMCs. The sequence derives from a woman aged 35 to 49 in good health and CMV-seropositive. The gene calls are TRBV7-9 and TRBJ1-2; D uncertain. CDR3 nucleotides: TGTTCCAGCAGCTTTACCGGGTTGACCTATGGCTACACCTTC. This gives the protein CSSSFTGLTYGYTF.